The sequence of this T cell receptor (beta chain) was determined in a study of cytomegalovirus exposure and HLA in healthy donors. Study-level points and caveats: Under in vitro conditions, three CMV-associated chains were confirmed as specific for CMV antigens.

13 Jbeta primers and 60 Vbeta primers were used for the PCR. Sequenced by immunoSEQ multiplex PCR; TCRdb stores in-frame clones only, minus some. The profile shows fewer than 250,000 clones, 83% of them singletons. Remarks on this clone: Its antigen is not known.

V lost 7 bases, J lost 4 bases, and 14 bases lay in between. The CDR3 covers 14 residues. Germline V CDR1 and CDR2: LNHDA, SQIVND (reference sequence). The clonotype was recovered from a man aged 40-49 years in good health and CMV-seropositive. The sequenced sample consisted of PBMCs. The rearrangement joins TRBV19 to TRBJ2-1, with a weak D call TRBD2 (6 bases). CDR3 bases: TGTGCCAGTAAGAAGCCAGGACTATACAATGAGCAGTTCTTC. Protein sequence: CASKKPGLYNEQFF.